This TCR beta chain was identified during a study of untreated major depressive disorder. General study results and limits: CD4+ T cells from depressed patients used TRBV05-01 (Vbeta 5.1) more often than controls. Generalizability is limited by the comparatively small study sample. Sequencing comparisons covered only three preselected Vbeta families.

The protocol was immunoSEQ multiplex PCR, while the TCRdb copy is restricted to in-frame clones and leaves out a portion. The profile shows about 25,000 clones, 91% of them singletons. This clone has only one observation. The antigen is not known. Per the germline V gene, CDR1 is SEHNR and CDR2 is FQNEAQ (reference sequence). This CDR3 has 13 residues. V dropped 8 bases and J dropped 10 bases, with 20 bases sitting between them. DSM-IV major depressive disorder patients had Hamilton Rating Scale scores of 18 or more. Magnetic negative selection enriched CD4+ T cells from thawed PBMCs. This TCR derives from a woman aged 25-40 years with major depressive disorder. What was sequenced was CD4+ T cells from PBMCs. The chain carries TRBV7-9 and TRBJ1-1; D may be TRBD1 (5 bases). The CDR3 protein is CASAPHRTEGAFF. CDR3 in DNA: TGTGCCAGCGCACCCCACAGGACGGAGGGAGCTTTCTTT.